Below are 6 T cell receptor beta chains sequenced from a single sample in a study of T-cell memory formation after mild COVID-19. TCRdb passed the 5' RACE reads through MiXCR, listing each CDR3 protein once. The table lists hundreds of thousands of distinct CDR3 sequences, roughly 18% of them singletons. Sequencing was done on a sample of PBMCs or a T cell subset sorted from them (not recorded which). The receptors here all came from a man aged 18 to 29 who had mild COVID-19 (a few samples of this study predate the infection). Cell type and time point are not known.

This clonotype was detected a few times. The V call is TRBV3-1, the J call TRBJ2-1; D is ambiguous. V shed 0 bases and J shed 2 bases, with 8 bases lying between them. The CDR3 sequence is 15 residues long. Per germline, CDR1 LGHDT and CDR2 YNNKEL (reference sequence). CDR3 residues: CASSQDAGPYNEQFF. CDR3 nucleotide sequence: TGTGCCAGCAGCCAAGATGCAGGCCCCTACAATGAGCAGTTCTTC.

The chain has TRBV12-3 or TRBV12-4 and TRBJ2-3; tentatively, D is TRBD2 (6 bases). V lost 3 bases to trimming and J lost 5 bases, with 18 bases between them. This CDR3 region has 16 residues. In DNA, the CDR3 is TGTGCCAGCAGTTTCCCCCCCCACGGGGGAGGAGATACGCAGTATTTT. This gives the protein CASSFPPHGGGDTQYF.

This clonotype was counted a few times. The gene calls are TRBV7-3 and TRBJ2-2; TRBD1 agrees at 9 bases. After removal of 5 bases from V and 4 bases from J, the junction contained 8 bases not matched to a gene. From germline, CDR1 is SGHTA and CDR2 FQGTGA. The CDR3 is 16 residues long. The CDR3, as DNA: TGTGCCAGCAGCAAGACAGGGGGTCATGTCACCGGGGAGCTGTTTTTT. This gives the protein CASSKTGGHVTGELFF.

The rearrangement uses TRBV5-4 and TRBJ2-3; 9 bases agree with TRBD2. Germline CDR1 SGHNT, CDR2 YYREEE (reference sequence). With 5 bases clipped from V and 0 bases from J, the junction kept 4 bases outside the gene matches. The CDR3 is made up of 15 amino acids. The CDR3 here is CASRILAGSTDTQYF. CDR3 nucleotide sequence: TGTGCCAGCAGGATCCTAGCGGGGAGCACAGATACGCAGTATTTT.

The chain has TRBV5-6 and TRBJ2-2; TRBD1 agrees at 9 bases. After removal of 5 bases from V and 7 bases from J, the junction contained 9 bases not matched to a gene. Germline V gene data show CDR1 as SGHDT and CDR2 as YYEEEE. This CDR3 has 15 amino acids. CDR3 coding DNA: TGTGCCAGCAGTCTCCGGGACAGGGATGTCGGGGAGCTGTTTTTT. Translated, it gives CASSLRDRDVGELFF.

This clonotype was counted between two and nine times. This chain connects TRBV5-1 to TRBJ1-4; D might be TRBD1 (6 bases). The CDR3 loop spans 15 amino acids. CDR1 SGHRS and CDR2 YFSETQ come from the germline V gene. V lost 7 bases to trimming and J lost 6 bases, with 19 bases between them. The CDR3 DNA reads TGCGCCAGCCGAGAGGGGGGGCGAGGAGATGAAAAACTGTTTTTT. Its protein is CASREGGRGDEKLFF.